This TCR beta chain stems from a study of identical twins. Unique molecular identifiers were present on the cDNA, and a universal primer site came from template switching. TCRdb called the 5' RACE reads again in MiXCR, with one record for every CDR3 protein. The table shows about 690,000 distinct CDR3 sequences, with 5.5% to 7.5% occurring only once. This clonotype has just a few counts. The antigen remains undetermined. No donor was unhealthy or non-Caucasian. Notes on the study in general: Researchers reported weaker excess twin sharing in beta out-of-frame sequences. Within cord blood, abundant beta clonotypes carried fewer insertions, but memory repertoires showed no such trend.

This receptor was identified in a young man in good health. The source material was naive T cells sorted from blood.

The CDR3 protein is CASSQAGLLDEKLFF. CDR3 sequence (DNA): TGTGCCAGCAGTCAAGCAGGGCTTCTTGATGAAAAACTGTTTTTT. The V gene is TRBV12-3 or TRBV12-4, the J gene TRBJ1-4, with D perhaps matching TRBD1 (5 bases). V gave up 5 bases and J gave up 6 bases, with 16 bases separating them. The CDR3 sequence is 15 residues long.